The rows below give T cell receptor beta chains drawn from one sample of a study of lung T cells in sarcoidosis with Löfgren's syndrome. TCRdb recomputed calls from the reads with MiXCR, one row per CDR3 protein. Of just under 20,000 distinct CDR3 sequences listed, about a fifth are singletons. Sequenced material: CD4+ T cells from PBMCs. These receptors were taken from a human donor with sarcoidosis (Löfgren's syndrome or another form), or a control subject (not recorded which). Both conserved end residues are part of each CDR3. Fields, in order: J gene, V gene, clone size, D gene, CDR3 protein, CDR3 DNA. A D gene is named only where the DNA matches it firmly. Clone size is not always given. Where it is, it says once, few, many or a class for expanded clones.

j_gene: TRBJ1-1
v_gene: TRBV15
abundance: medium-sized
d_gene: NA
CDR3aa: CATSREYGGAAEAFF
CDR3nt: TGTGCCACCAGCAGAGAATATGGGGGAGCGGCTGAAGCTTTCTTT

j_gene: TRBJ2-3
v_gene: TRBV10-1
abundance: NA
d_gene: NA
CDR3aa: CARLPADTQYF
CDR3nt: TGCGCCCGCCTACCCGCAGATACGCAGTATTTT

j_gene: TRBJ2-7
v_gene: TRBV28
abundance: few
d_gene: NA
CDR3aa: CAGSFFQGLHEQYF
CDR3nt: TGTGCCGGCAGTTTTTTTCAGGGGCTTCACGAGCAGTACTTC

j_gene: TRBJ1-4
v_gene: TRBV18
abundance: many
d_gene: NA
CDR3aa: CASSRQGRNEKLFF
CDR3nt: TGTGCCAGCTCACGGCAGGGACGAAATGAAAAACTGTTTTTT

j_gene: TRBJ1-5
v_gene: TRBV18
abundance: many
d_gene: NA
CDR3aa: CASSPRNGDQPQHF
CDR3nt: TGTGCCAGCTCACCTAGGAACGGGGATCAGCCCCAGCATTTT

j_gene: TRBJ1-3
v_gene: TRBV13
abundance: few
d_gene: NA
CDR3aa: CASSLGVRGNTIYF
CDR3nt: TGTGCCAGCAGCTTAGGGGTGAGAGGAAACACCATATATTTT

j_gene: TRBJ2-1
v_gene: TRBV20-1
abundance: many
d_gene: NA
CDR3aa: CSGGRSTYNEQFF
CDR3nt: TGCAGTGGCGGGCGGAGTACCTACAATGAGCAGTTCTTC

j_gene: TRBJ2-3
v_gene: TRBV7-2
abundance: many
d_gene: NA
CDR3aa: CASRGGWGPSTDTQYF
CDR3nt: TGTGCCAGCAGAGGCGGGTGGGGCCCTAGCACAGATACGCAGTATTTT

j_gene: TRBJ1-5
v_gene: TRBV7-8
abundance: many
d_gene: NA
CDR3aa: CASSLGQRNQPQHF
CDR3nt: TGTGCCAGCAGCTTGGGACAAAGAAATCAGCCCCAGCATTTT

j_gene: TRBJ2-4
v_gene: TRBV20-1
abundance: NA
d_gene: NA
CDR3aa: CSFETPGSAKNIQYF
CDR3nt: TGCAGTTTTGAGACGCCCGGGAGTGCCAAAAACATTCAATACTTC

j_gene: TRBJ1-5
v_gene: TRBV12-3/TRBV12-4
abundance: many
d_gene: TRBD1
CDR3aa: CASSLGDRGLYQPQHF
CDR3nt: TGTGCCAGCAGTTTAGGGGACAGGGGGCTTTATCAGCCCCAGCATTTT

j_gene: TRBJ2-1
v_gene: TRBV7-2
abundance: many
d_gene: NA
CDR3aa: CASSLRGEQFF
CDR3nt: TGTGCCAGCAGCTTGAGGGGTGAGCAGTTCTTC

j_gene: TRBJ1-5
v_gene: TRBV3-1
abundance: NA
d_gene: TRBD1
CDR3aa: CASSQTGPQPQHF
CDR3nt: TGTGCCAGCAGCCAGACAGGGCCTCAGCCCCAGCATTTT

j_gene: TRBJ2-7
v_gene: TRBV3-1
abundance: many
d_gene: NA
CDR3aa: CASSQATYSGHEQYF
CDR3nt: TGTGCCAGCAGCCAAGCCACCTACTCCGGGCACGAGCAGTACTTC

j_gene: TRBJ2-1
v_gene: TRBV11-2
abundance: many
d_gene: TRBD2
CDR3aa: CASSPRLAGGYNEQFF
CDR3nt: TGTGCCAGCAGCCCCCGACTAGCGGGGGGCTACAATGAGCAGTTCTTC

j_gene: TRBJ1-4
v_gene: TRBV5-1
abundance: many
d_gene: NA
CDR3aa: CASSRGGISNEKLFF
CDR3nt: TGCGCCAGCAGCAGGGGAGGGATATCTAATGAAAAACTGTTTTTT

j_gene: TRBJ2-7
v_gene: TRBV29-1
abundance: many
d_gene: TRBD1
CDR3aa: CSATGGVSYEQYF
CDR3nt: TGCAGCGCCACAGGGGGCGTTTCCTACGAGCAGTACTTC

j_gene: TRBJ1-2
v_gene: TRBV6-1
abundance: medium-sized
d_gene: NA
CDR3aa: CASSEARAPSNYGYTF
CDR3nt: TGTGCCAGCAGTGAAGCGCGGGCCCCAAGTAACTATGGCTACACCTTC

j_gene: TRBJ2-1
v_gene: TRBV28
abundance: NA
d_gene: NA
CDR3aa: CASSLPVNERFF
CDR3nt: TGTGCCAGCAGCCTCCCAGTGAATGAGCGGTTCTTC

j_gene: TRBJ1-2
v_gene: TRBV7-2
abundance: medium-sized
d_gene: NA
CDR3aa: CASSLRTEANYGYTF
CDR3nt: TGTGCCAGCAGCTTACGGACAGAGGCTAACTATGGCTACACCTTC